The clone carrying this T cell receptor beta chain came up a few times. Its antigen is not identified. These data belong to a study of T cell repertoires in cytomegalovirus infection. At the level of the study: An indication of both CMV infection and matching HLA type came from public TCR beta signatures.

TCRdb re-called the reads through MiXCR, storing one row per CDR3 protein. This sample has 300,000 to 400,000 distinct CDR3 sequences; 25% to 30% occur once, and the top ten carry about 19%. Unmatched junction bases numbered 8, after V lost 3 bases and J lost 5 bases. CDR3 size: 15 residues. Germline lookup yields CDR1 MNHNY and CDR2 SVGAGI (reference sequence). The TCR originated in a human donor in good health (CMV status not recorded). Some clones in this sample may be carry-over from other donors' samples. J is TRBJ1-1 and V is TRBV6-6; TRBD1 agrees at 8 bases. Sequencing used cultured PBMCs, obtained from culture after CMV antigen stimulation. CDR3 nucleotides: TGTGCCAGCAGTTATCCCGGACAGGGAGGAACTGAAGCTTTCTTT. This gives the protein CASSYPGQGGTEAFF.